What follows is one TCR beta chain and its context. In the original processing: From reference gene primer amplification, estimates of nucleated cell counts were derived. TCRdb's table, derived via immunoSEQ multiplex PCR, lists solely in-frame clones and lacks some. Clone size and the V and J calls come from that table; the DNA yielded D and trimming. The sample yields 60,000 to 80,000 clones, approximately 85% seen once. Looked up from germline, CDR1 is SGHVS and CDR2 is FNYEAQ. The CDR3 contains 13 residues. Between the trimmed V and J ends, which lost 2 bases and 4 bases, there was a span of 9 bases. The sample originates from a study of blood T cell repertoires in COVID-19. Study overall: PBMCs, B-cell-depleted T cells, or T cells provided the cDNA or gDNA that made up the material.

The TCR originated in a man aged 50 to 59 with acute or convalescent COVID-19. Sequenced: peripheral blood. J is TRBJ2-7 and V is TRBV7-6; TRBD2 is a possible D gene (5 bases). CDR3 bases: TGTGCCAGCAGCTTAAATCGCGGGTACGAGCAGTACTTC. Translated, it gives CASSLNRGYEQYF.